This is a list of T cell receptor beta chains from one sample in a study of control samples from healthy donors and cancer patients. Using immunoSEQ multiplex PCR, the repertoire was profiled, and TCRdb retains in-frame clones only, with some absent. The table shows about 230,000 clones, with roughly 80% occurring only once. Sequencing was done on a sample of PBMCs. These receptor sequences come from an older woman with lung cancer. The CDR3 runs from the conserved cysteine through the conserved F or W. A D gene is named only where the DNA matches it firmly. Part of the rows lack a size; the others show once, few, many or a class for expanded clones.

d_call	v_call	j_call	clone_size	cdr3_nt	cdr3_aa
.	TRBV15	TRBJ1-1	.	TGTGCCACCAGCAGAGTCGCGGGGACTGAAGCTTTCTTT	CATSRVAGTEAFF
TRBD1	TRBV7-3	TRBJ1-2	.	TGTGCCAGCAGCTTAAGAGGGGACAGGGTCTATGGCTACACCTTC	CASSLRGDRVYGYTF
.	TRBV27	TRBJ2-1	.	TGTGCCAGCAAACTGGATCCCTACAATGAGCAGTTCTTC	CASKLDPYNEQFF
.	TRBV24-1	TRBJ1-2	.	TGTGCAACGAGAGAGTCCTCTAACTATGGCTACACCTTC	CATRESSNYGYTF
TRBD2	TRBV4-2	TRBJ2-1	.	TGTGCCAGCAGCCGGGAGCGGGGTTCCTACAATGAGCAGTTCTTC	CASSRERGSYNEQFF
TRBD2	TRBV5-1	TRBJ2-1	once	TGCGCCAGCAGCGCCGGGGGGGCGTGGGAGCAGTTCTTC	CASSAGGAWEQFF
TRBD2	TRBV5-1	TRBJ2-5	.	TGCGCCAGCAGCTTGGGCGGAGGGACTAGCGGGAAAGAGACCCAGTACTTC	CASSLGGGTSGKETQYF
.	TRBV5-5	TRBJ1-6	.	TGTGCCAGCAGCTTCCGGGACCGGTTGACACCCCTCCACTTT	CASSFRDRLTPLHF
TRBD1	TRBV5-1	TRBJ1-5	.	TGCGCCAGGCCCCCGGGACAGGGCGGACTCCTCAATCAGCCCCAGCATTTT	CARPPGQGGLLNQPQHF
TRBD1	TRBV2	TRBJ2-7	.	TGTGCCAGCAGTAACCAAGGGGGCTGGTACGAGCAGTACTTC	CASSNQGGWYEQYF
.	TRBV6-6	TRBJ1-5	.	TGTGCCAGCAGAGCAAACAGGGATAGCAATCAGCCCCAGCATTTT	CASRANRDSNQPQHF
TRBD1	TRBV4-1	TRBJ2-5	.	TGCGCCAGCAGCCAAGATGGGACAGGGGAGGAGACCCAGTACTTC	CASSQDGTGEETQYF
.	TRBV5-6	TRBJ2-7	.	TGTGCCAGCAGCTTGGGCAGGGCGTACGAGCAGTACTTC	CASSLGRAYEQYF
TRBD2	TRBV5-4	TRBJ2-5	few	TGTGCCAGCAGCCCGACTAGCGGGAGGGATGAGACCCAGTACTTC	CASSPTSGRDETQYF
.	TRBV7-2	TRBJ2-1	.	TGTGCCAGCAGCTTAGTCCCTGCGGCCGGTTACAATGAGCAGTTCTTC	CASSLVPAAGYNEQFF
TRBD2	TRBV4-1	TRBJ2-2	few	TGCGCCAGCAGCCAAGGCGGGCTAGCGGGAGTAACCGGGGAGCTGTTTTTT	CASSQGGLAGVTGELFF
.	TRBV6-5	TRBJ1-2	.	TGTGCCAGCAGAGCTCACTTACCGGGAGGCTACACCTTC	CASRAHLPGGYTF
.	TRBV7-6	TRBJ1-6	.	TGTGCCAGCAGCGTAACCAGGGGCGAGAATTCACCCCTCCACTTT	CASSVTRGENSPLHF
TRBD2	TRBV19	TRBJ2-1	.	TGTGCCAGTAGAAGCGGGAGGGCCTTAATAGATGAGCAGTTCTTC	CASRSGRALIDEQFF
TRBD1	TRBV19	TRBJ1-5	.	TGTGCCACCACGGGACAGGGTTGGCAGCCCCAGCATTTT	CATTGQGWQPQHF
.	TRBV15	TRBJ2-7	.	TGTGCCACCAGCCCCGGGGGAGAGTACGAGCAGTACTTC	CATSPGGEYEQYF
.	TRBV7-9	TRBJ1-1	once	TGTGCCAGCAGCTTTACAGACCGCAGGAACACTGAAGCTTTCTTT	CASSFTDRRNTEAFF
.	TRBV13	TRBJ1-4	.	TGTGCCAGCAGCTTAGGACAGGGTACTGCGGAAAAACTGTTTTTT	CASSLGQGTAEKLFF
.	TRBV27	TRBJ2-2	.	TGTGCCAGCAACAGGGGAGGTACCGGGGAGCTGTTTTTT	CASNRGGTGELFF
TRBD1	TRBV7-8	TRBJ1-2	.	TGTGCCAGTCACCCCGGACAGGGTGGCGGCTACACCTTC	CASHPGQGGGYTF
.	TRBV15	TRBJ2-7	.	TGTGCCACCAGCAGAGGGGCGCGAAGGGGACCCGAGCAGTACTTC	CATSRGARRGPEQYF
TRBD1	TRBV6-5	TRBJ2-7	few	TGTGCCAGCAGTTCCCGGACAGGGGAAAGGTCCTACGAGCAGTACTTC	CASSSRTGERSYEQYF